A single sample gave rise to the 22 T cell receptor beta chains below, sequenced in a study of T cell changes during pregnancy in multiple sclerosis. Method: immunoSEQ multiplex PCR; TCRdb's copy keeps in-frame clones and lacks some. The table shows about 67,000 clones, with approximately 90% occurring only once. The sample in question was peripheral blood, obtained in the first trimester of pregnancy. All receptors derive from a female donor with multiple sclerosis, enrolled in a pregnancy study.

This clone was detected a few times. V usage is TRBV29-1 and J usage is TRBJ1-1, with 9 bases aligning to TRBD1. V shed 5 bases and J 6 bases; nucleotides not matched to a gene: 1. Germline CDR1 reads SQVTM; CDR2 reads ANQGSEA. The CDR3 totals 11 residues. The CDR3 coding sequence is TGCAGCGTTACAGGGGGCTCTGAAGCTTTCTTT. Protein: CSVTGGSEAFF.

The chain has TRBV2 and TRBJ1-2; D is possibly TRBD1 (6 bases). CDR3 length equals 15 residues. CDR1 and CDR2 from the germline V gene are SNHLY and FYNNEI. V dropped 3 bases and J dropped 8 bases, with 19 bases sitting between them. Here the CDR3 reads CASSDFRQAGEGYTF. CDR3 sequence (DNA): TGTGCCAGCAGTGATTTTCGACAGGCCGGGGAGGGCTACACCTTC.

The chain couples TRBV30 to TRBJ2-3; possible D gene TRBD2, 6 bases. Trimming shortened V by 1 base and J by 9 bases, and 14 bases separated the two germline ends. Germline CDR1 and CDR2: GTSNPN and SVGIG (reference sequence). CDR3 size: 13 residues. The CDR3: CAWSAGTGGTQYF. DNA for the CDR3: TGTGCCTGGAGTGCTGGGACTGGGGGGACGCAGTATTTT.

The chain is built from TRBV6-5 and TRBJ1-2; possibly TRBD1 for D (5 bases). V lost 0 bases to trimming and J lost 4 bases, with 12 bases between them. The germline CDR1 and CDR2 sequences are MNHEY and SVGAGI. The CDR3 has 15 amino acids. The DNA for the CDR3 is TGTGCCAGCAGTTACTCGAACAGGAGCCCCTATGGCTACACCTTC. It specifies CASSYSNRSPYGYTF.

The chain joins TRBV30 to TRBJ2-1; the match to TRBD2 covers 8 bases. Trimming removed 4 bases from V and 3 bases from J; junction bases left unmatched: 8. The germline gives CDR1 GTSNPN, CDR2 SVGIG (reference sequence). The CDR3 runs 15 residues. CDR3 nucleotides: TGTGCCTGGAAGTTAAAGCGGGAGATCTACAATGAGCAGTTCTTC. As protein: CAWKLKREIYNEQFF.

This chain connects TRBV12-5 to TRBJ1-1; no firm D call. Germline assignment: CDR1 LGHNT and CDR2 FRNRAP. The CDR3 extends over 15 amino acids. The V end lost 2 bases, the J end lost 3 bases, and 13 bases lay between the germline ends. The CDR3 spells CASGLPGLGDTEAFF. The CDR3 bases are TGTGCTAGTGGTTTGCCTGGACTGGGCGACACTGAAGCTTTCTTT.

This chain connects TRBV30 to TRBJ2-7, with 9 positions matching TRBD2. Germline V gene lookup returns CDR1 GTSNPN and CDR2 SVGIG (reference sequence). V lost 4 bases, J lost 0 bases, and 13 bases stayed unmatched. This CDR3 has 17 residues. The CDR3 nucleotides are TGTGCCTGGAAAGACTTTAGCGGGGGCCCGAGCTCCTACGAGCAGTACTTC. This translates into CAWKDFSGGPSSYEQYF. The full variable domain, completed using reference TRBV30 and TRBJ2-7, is SQTIHQWPATLVQPVGSPLSLECTVEGTSNPNLYWYRQAAGRGLQLLFYSVGIGQISSEVPQNLSASRPQDRQFILSSKKLLLSDSGFYLCAWKDFSGGPSSYEQYFGPGTRLTVT.

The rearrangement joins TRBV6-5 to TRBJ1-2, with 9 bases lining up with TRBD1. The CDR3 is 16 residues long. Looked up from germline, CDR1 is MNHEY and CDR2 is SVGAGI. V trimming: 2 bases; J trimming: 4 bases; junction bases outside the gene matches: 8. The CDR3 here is CASSYEGQGASYGYTF. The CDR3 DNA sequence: TGTGCCAGCAGTTACGAGGGACAGGGCGCCTCCTATGGCTACACCTTC.

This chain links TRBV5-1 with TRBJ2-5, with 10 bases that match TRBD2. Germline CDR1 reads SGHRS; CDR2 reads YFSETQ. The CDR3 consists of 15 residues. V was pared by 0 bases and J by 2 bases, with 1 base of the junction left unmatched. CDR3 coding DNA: TGCGCCAGCAGCTTGGGGACTAGCGGTCAAGAGACCCAGTACTTC. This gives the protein CASSLGTSGQETQYF.

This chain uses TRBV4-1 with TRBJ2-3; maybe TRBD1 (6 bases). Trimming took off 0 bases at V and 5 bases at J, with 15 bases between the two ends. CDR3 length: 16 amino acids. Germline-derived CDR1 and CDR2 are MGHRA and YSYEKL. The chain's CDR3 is CASSQEGQSSRDTQYF. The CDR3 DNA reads TGCGCCAGCAGCCAAGAGGGACAATCCAGCCGAGATACGCAGTATTTT.

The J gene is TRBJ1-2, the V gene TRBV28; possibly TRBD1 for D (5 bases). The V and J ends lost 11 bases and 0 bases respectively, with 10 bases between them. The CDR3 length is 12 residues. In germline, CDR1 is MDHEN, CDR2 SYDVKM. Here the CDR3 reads CACDSPNYGYTF. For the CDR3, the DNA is TGTGCCTGCGACAGCCCTAACTATGGCTACACCTTC.

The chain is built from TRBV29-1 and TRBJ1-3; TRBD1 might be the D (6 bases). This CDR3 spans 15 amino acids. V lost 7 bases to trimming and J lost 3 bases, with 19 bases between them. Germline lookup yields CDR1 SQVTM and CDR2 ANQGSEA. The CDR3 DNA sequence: TGCAGCGCACGCCGGGCGGGGGCGGATGGAAACACCATATATTTT. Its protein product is CSARRAGADGNTIYF.

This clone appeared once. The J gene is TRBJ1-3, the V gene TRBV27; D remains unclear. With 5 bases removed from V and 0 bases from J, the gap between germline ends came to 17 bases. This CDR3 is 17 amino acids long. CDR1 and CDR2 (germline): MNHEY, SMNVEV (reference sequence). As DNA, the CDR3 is TGTGCCAGCAGTCCGAACCCCGGGGTAACCTCTGGAAACACCATATATTTT. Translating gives CASSPNPGVTSGNTIYF.

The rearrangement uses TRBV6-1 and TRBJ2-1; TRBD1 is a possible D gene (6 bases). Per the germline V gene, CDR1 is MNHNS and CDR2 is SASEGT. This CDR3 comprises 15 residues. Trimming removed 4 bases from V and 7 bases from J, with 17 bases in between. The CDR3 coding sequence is TGTGCCAGCAGTGTTCGGGCAGGGGATAGGAATGAGCAGTTCTTC. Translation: CASSVRAGDRNEQFF.

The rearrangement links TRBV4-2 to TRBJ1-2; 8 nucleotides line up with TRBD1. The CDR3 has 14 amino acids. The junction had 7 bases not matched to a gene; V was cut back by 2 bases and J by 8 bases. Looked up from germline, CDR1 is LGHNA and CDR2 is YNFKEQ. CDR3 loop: CASSQTDRGGGYTF. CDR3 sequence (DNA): TGTGCCAGCAGCCAAACTGACAGGGGTGGAGGCTACACCTTC.

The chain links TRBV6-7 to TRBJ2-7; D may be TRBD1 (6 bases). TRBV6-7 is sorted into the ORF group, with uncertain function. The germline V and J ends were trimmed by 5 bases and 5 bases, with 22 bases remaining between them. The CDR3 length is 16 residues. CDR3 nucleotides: TGTGCCAGCAGTAAAACTTCCGGGACAAGTATCGACGAGCAGTACTTC. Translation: CASSKTSGTSIDEQYF.

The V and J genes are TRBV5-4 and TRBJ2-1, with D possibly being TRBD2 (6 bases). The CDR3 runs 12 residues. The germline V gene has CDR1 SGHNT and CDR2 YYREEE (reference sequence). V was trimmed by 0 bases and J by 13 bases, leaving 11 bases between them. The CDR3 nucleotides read TGTGCCAGCAGCTTGGACCGGGGAGGACAGTTCTTC. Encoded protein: CASSLDRGGQFF.

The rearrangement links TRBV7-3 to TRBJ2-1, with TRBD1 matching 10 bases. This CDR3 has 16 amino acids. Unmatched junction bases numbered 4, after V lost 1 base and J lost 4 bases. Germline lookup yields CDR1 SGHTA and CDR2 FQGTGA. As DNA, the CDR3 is TGTGCCAGCAGCTTAAGGGGGACAGGGGTATACAATGAGCAGTTCTTC. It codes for CASSLRGTGVYNEQFF.

The CDR3 sequence: CASSSLGAVNQPQHF. The CDR3 DNA follows: TGTGCCAGTAGTAGTTTGGGGGCAGTAAATCAGCCCCAGCATTTT. The chain is built from TRBV19 and TRBJ1-5; a possible D gene is TRBD1 (6 bases). Germline CDR1 reads LNHDA; CDR2 reads SQIVND (reference sequence). The CDR3 has 15 residues. Trimming removed 4 bases from V and 4 bases from J, with 14 bases in between.

CDR3 in DNA: TGTGCCATCAAAACAGGGGTCACCTATAATTCACCCCTCCACTTT. It codes for CAIKTGVTYNSPLHF. The V gene is TRBV10-3, the J gene TRBJ1-6, with 7 bases that match TRBD1. The CDR3 spans 15 residues. V shed 7 bases and J 2 bases; nucleotides not matched to a gene: 5. Germline CDR1 and CDR2: ENHRY and SYGVKD.

The DNA of the CDR3 is TGTGCCAGTAGTATAGATGTATCGGACAGGGGTAGGGGCTACACCTTC. Translated: CASSIDVSDRGRGYTF. The rearrangement links TRBV19 to TRBJ1-2, with 9 nucleotides matching TRBD1. CDR1 is LNHDA, CDR2 SQIVND, per germline (reference sequence). V trimming: 0 bases; J trimming: 8 bases; junction bases outside the gene matches: 10. This CDR3 is built from 16 residues.

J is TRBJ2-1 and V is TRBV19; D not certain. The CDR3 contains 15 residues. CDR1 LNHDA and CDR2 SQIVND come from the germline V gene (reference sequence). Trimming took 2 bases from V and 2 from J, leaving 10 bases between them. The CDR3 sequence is CASSIIAGPYNEQFF. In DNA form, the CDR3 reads TGTGCCAGTAGTATAATCGCAGGCCCCTACAATGAGCAGTTCTTC.